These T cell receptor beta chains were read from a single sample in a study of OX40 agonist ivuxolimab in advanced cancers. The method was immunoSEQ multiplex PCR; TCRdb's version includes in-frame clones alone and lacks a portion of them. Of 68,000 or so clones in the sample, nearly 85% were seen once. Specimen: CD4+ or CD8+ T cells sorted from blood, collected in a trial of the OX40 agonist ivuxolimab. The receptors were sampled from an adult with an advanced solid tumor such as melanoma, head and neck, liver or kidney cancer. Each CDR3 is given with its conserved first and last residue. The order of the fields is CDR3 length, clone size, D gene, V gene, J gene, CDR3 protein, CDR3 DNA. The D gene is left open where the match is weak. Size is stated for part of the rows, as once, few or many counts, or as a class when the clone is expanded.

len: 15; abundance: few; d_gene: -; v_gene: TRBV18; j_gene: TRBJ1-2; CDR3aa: CASSPVAGADYGYTF; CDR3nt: TGTGCCAGCTCACCGGTTGCAGGGGCGGACTATGGCTACACCTTC
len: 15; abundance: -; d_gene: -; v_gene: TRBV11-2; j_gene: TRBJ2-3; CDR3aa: CASSPAWRPTDTQYF; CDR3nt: TGTGCCAGCAGCCCCGCCTGGCGCCCCACAGATACGCAGTATTTT
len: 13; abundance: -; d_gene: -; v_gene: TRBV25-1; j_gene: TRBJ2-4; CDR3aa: CASSDRGENIQYF; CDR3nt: TGTGCCAGCAGTGACAGGGGGGAAAACATTCAGTACTTC
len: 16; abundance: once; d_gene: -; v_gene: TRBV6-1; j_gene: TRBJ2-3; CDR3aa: CASSDRVAVFTDTQYF; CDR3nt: TGTGCCAGCAGTGATAGGGTAGCGGTCTTCACAGATACGCAGTATTTT
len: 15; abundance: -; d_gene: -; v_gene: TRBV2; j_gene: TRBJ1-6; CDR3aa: CASSEGGAGNSPLHF; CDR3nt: TGTGCCAGCAGTGAAGGTGGAGCAGGGAATTCACCCCTCCACTTT
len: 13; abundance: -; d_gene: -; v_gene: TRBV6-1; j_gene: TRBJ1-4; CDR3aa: CASSGAGNEKLFF; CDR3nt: TGTGCCAGCAGTGGGGCCGGAAATGAAAAACTGTTTTTT
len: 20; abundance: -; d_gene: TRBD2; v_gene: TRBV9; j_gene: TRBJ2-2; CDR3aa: CASSAYLTGLAGANTGELFF; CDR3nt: TGTGCCAGCAGCGCGTACTTGACGGGACTAGCAGGAGCGAACACCGGGGAGCTGTTTTTT
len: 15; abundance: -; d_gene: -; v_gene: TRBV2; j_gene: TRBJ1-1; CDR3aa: CASSALGQMNTEAFF; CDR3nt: TGTGCCAGCAGTGCGCTCGGACAGATGAACACTGAAGCTTTCTTT
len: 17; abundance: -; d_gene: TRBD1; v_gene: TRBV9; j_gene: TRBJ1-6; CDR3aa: CASSLAEGASYNSPLHF; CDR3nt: TGTGCCAGCAGTCTAGCAGAGGGGGCATCCTATAATTCACCCCTCCACTTT
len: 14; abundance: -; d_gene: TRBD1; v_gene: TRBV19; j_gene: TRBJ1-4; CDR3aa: CASSPDRGNEKLFF; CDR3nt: TGTGCCAGTAGCCCGGACAGGGGTAATGAAAAACTGTTTTTT
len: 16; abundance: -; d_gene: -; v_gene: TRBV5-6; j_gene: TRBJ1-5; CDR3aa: CASSSGRGKSNQPQHF; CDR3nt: TGTGCCAGCAGCTCGGGGAGGGGGAAAAGCAATCAGCCCCAGCATTTT
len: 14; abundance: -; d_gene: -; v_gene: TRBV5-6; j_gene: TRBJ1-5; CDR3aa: CASSLALSNQPQHF; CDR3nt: TGTGCCAGCAGCTTGGCACTTAGCAATCAGCCCCAGCATTTT
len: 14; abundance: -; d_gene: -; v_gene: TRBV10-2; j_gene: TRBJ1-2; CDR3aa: CASNPITPNYGYTF; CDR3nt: TGCGCCAGCAATCCTATAACGCCTAACTATGGCTACACCTTC
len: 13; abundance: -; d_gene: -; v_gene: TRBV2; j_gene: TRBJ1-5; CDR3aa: CASNRGGNQPQHF; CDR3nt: TGTGCCAGCAATCGGGGGGGGAATCAGCCCCAGCATTTT
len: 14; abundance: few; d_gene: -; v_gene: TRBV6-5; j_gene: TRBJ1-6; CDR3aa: CASSANRLNSPLHF; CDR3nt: TGTGCCAGCAGTGCAAACAGGTTAAATTCACCCCTCCACTTT
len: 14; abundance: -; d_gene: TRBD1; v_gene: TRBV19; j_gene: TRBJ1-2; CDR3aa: CASNPGQGYYGYTF; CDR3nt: TGTGCCAGTAACCCGGGACAGGGTTACTATGGCTACACCTTC
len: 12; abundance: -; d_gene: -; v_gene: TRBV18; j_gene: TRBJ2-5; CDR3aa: CASSTNQETQYF; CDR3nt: TGTGCCAGCTCAACCAACCAAGAGACCCAGTACTTC
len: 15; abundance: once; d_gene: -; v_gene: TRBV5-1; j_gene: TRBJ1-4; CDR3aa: CASSFTGLRDEKLFF; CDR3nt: TGCGCCAGCAGCTTCACAGGGCTAAGAGATGAAAAACTGTTTTTT
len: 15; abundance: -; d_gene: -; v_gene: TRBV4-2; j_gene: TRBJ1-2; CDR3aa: CASSQTGDLGAGYTF; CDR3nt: TGTGCCAGCAGCCAGACTGGGGACCTAGGTGCTGGCTACACCTTC
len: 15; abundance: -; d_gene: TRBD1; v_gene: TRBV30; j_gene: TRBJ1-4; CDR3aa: CAWSTTGAANEKLFF; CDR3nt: TGTGCCTGGAGTACCACAGGGGCAGCTAATGAAAAACTGTTTTTT
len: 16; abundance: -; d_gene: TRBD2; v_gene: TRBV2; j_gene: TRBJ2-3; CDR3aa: CASSLQRDLSTDTQYF; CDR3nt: TGTGCCAGCAGCTTACAGCGGGACCTTAGCACAGATACGCAGTATTTT
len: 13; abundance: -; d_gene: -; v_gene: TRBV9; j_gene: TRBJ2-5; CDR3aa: CASSVDEQETQYF; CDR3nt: TGTGCCAGCAGCGTAGACGAGCAAGAGACCCAGTACTTC
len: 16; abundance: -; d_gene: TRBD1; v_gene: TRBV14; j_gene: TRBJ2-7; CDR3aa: CASSPFLTGGADEQYF; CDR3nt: TGTGCCAGCAGCCCCTTCCTGACAGGGGGCGCGGACGAGCAGTACTTC
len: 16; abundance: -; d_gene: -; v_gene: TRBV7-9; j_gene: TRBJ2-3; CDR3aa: CASSSLLGKSTDTQYF; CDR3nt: TGTGCCAGCAGCTCCCTACTGGGGAAGAGCACAGATACGCAGTATTTT
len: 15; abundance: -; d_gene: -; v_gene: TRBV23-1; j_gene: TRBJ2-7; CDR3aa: CASSQSKDSVDEQYF; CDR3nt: TGCGCCAGCAGTCAATCAAAGGACTCGGTGGACGAGCAGTACTTC
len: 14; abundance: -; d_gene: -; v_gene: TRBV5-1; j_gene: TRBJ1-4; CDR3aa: CASTRGGAGEKLFF; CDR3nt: TGCGCCAGCACCAGGGGCGGGGCGGGCGAAAAACTGTTTTTT
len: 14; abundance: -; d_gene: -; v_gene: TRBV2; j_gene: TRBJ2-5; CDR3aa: CASSESNRQETQYF; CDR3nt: TGTGCCAGCAGTGAAAGTAACAGGCAAGAGACCCAGTACTTC
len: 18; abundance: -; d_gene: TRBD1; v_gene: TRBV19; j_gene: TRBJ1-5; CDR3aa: CASSLQPGQGAYNQPQHF; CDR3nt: TGTGCCAGTAGTCTTCAACCGGGACAGGGGGCCTACAATCAGCCCCAGCATTTT
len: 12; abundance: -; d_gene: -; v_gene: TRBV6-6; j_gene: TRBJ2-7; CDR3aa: CASGRESYEQYF; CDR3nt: TGTGCCAGCGGGCGAGAATCTTACGAGCAGTACTTC
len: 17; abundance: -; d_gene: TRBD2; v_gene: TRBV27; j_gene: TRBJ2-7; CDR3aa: CATFRTSGSSPNYEQYF; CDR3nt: TGTGCCACTTTCAGGACTAGCGGGAGTTCCCCAAACTACGAGCAGTACTTC
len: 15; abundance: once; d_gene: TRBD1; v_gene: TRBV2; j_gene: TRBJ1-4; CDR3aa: CASSDRDRGDEKLFF; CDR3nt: TGTGCCAGCAGTGACCGGGACAGGGGGGATGAAAAACTGTTTTTT
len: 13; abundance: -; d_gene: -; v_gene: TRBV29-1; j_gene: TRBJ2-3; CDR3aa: CSVEVGTTDTQYF; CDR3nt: TGCAGCGTTGAGGTCGGGACAACAGATACGCAGTATTTT
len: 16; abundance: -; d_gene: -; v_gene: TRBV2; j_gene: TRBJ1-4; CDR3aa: CASRTRAGATNEKLFF; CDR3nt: TGTGCCAGCAGGACAAGAGCAGGGGCCACTAATGAAAAACTGTTTTTT
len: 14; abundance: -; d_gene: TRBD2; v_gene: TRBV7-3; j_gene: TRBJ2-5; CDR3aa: CASSPSGGVETQYF; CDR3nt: TGTGCCAGCAGCCCTAGCGGGGGGGTAGAGACCCAGTACTTC
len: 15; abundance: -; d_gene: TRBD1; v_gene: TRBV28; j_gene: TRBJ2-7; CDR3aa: CASSPVRQGSYEQYF; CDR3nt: TGTGCCAGCAGTCCTGTCCGACAGGGGTCATACGAGCAGTACTTC
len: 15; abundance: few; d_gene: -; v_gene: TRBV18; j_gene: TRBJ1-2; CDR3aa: CASSPGSGTNYGYTF; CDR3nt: TGTGCCAGCTCACCAGGATCAGGGACTAACTATGGCTACACCTTC
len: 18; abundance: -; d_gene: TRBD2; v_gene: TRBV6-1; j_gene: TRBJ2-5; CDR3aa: CASSEGLAGGGGQETQYF; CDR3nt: TGTGCCAGCAGTGAAGGACTAGCGGGGGGCGGGGGCCAAGAGACCCAGTACTTC
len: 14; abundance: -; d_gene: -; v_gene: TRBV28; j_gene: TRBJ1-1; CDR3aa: CASSLWGEQIKAFF; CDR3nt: TGTGCCAGCAGTTTATGGGGGGAACAGATTAAAGCTTTCTTT
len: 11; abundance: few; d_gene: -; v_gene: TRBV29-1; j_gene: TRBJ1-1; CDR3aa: CSVERFRVPFF; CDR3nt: TGCAGCGTTGAACGGTTCAGGGTTCCTTTCTTT
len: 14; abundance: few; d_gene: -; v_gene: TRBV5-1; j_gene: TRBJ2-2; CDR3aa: CASSTPENTGELFF; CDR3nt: TGCGCCAGCAGCACTCCCGAGAACACCGGGGAGCTGTTTTTT
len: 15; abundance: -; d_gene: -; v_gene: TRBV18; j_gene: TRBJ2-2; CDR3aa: CASSPPSGPTGELFF; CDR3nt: TGTGCCAGCTCACCACCGTCCGGACCTACCGGGGAGCTGTTTTTT
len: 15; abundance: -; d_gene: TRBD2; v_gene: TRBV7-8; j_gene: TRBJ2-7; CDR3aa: CASRSLAGGPHEQYF; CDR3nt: TGTGCCAGCAGGAGCCTAGCGGGAGGGCCCCACGAGCAGTACTTC
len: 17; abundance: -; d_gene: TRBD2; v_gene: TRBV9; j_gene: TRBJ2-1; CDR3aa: CASSVNRLASSYNEQFF; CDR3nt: TGTGCCAGCAGCGTAAATAGACTAGCAAGCTCCTACAATGAGCAGTTCTTC
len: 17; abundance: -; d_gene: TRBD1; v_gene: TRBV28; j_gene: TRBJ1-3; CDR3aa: CASSFGQGWYSGNTIYF; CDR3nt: TGTGCCAGCAGTTTTGGACAGGGGTGGTATTCTGGAAACACCATATATTTT
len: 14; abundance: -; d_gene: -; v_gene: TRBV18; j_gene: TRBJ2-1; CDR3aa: CASSPGTTYNEQFF; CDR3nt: TGTGCCAGCTCACCTGGGACGACCTACAATGAGCAGTTCTTC
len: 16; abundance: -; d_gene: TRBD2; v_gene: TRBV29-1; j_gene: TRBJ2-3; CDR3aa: CSVGATSGGGTDTQYF; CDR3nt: TGCAGCGTTGGGGCGACTAGCGGGGGTGGCACAGATACGCAGTATTTT
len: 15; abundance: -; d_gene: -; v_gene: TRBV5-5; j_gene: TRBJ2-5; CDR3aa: CASSFPSAPGRTQYF; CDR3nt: TGTGCCAGCAGCTTTCCTAGCGCCCCCGGCCGTACCCAGTACTTC
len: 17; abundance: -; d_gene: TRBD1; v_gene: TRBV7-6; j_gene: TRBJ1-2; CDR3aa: CASSLAGRGTMDYGYTF; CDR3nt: TGTGCCAGCAGCTTAGCGGGCAGGGGGACAATGGACTATGGCTACACCTTC
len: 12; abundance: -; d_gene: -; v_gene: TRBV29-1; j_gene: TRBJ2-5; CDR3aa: CSAADAQETQYF; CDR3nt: TGCAGCGCCGCGGATGCCCAAGAGACCCAGTACTTC
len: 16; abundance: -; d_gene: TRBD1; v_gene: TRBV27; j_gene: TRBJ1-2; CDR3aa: CASSPTTGITNYGYTF; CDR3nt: TGTGCCAGCAGTCCCACGACAGGGATTACTAACTATGGCTACACCTTC
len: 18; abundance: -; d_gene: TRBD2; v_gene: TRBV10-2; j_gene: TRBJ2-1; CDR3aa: CASKAGTSGSSTYNEQFF; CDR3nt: TGCGCCAGCAAAGCCGGGACTAGCGGGAGTAGCACCTACAATGAGCAGTTCTTC